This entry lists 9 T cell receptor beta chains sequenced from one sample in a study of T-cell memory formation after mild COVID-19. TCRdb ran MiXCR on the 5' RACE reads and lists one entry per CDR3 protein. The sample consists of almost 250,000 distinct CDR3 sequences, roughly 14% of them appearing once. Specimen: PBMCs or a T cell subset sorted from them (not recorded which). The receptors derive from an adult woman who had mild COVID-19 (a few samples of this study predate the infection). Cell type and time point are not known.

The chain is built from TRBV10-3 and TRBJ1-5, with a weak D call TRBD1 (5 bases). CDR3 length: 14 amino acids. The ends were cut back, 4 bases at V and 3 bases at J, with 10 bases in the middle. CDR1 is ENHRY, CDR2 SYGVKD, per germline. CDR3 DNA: TGTGCCATCAGTGCGGGGACTGACAATCAGCCCCAGCATTTT. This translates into CAISAGTDNQPQHF.

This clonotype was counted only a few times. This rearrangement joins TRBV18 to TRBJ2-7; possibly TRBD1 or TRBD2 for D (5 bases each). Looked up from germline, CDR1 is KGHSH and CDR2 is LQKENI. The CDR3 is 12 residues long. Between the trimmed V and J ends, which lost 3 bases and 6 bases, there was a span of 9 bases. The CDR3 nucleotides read TGTGCCAGCTCACCCGCCGGGGCCGAGCAGTACTTC. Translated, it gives CASSPAGAEQYF.

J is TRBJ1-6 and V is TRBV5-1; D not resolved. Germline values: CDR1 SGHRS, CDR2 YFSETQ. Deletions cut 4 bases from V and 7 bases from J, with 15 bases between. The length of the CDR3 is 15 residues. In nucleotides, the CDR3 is TGCGCCAGCAGCGACCTGGTTGGGTTGAATTCACCCCTCCACTTT. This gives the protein CASSDLVGLNSPLHF.

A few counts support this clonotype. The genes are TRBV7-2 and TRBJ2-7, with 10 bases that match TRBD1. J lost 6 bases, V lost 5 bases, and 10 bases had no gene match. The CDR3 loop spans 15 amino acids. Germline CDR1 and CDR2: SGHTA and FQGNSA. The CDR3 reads CASSPRPGQGSEQYF. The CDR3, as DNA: TGTGCCAGCAGCCCGCGACCGGGACAGGGGAGCGAGCAGTACTTC.

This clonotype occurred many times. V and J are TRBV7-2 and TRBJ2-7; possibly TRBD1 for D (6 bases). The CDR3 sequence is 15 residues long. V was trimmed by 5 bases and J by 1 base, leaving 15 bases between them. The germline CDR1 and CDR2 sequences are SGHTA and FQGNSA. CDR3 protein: CASSQIPRGSYEQYF. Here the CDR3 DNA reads TGTGCCAGCAGCCAAATACCCAGGGGATCCTACGAGCAGTACTTC.

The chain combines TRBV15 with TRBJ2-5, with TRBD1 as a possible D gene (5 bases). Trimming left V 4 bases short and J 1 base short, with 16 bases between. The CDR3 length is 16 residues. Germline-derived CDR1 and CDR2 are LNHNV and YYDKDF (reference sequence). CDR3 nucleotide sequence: TGTGCCACCAGCAACCCGGCGTACAGGTCCCAAGAGACCCAGTACTTC. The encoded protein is CATSNPAYRSQETQYF.

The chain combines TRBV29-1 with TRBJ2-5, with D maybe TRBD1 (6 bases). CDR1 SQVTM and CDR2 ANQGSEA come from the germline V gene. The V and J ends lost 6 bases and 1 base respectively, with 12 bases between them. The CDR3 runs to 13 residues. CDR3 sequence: CSVRGPLQETQYF. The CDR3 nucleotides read TGCAGCGTCAGGGGTCCCCTCCAAGAGACCCAGTACTTC. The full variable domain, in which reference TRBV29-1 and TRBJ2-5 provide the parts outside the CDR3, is SAVISQKPSRDICQRGTSLTIQCQVDSQVTMMFWYRQQPGQSLTLIATANQGSEATYESGFVIDKFPISRPNLTFSTLTVSNMSPEDSSIYLCSVRGPLQETQYFGPGTRLLVL.

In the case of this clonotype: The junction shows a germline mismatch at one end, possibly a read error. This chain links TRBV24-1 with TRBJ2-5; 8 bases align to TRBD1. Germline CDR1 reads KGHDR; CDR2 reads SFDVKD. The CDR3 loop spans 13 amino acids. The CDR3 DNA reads TGTGCCACTAGTGACAGGGGAAAGGGGTTCCAGTACTTC. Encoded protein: CATSDRGKGFQYF.

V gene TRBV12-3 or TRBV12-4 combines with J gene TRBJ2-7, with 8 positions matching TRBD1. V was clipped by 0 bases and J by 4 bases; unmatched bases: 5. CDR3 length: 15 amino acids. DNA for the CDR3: TGTGCCAGCAGTTTAGCGTTCGGGACAGGATACGAGCAGTACTTC. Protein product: CASSLAFGTGYEQYF.